This TCR beta chain was profiled in a study of human T cells and chemical hapten exposure. Study-wide points: While controls formed fewer of them, expanded TCRs formed significantly more large CDR3 similarity clusters. Because all patients had alopecia, their immune responses might differ from healthy ones. Patch test score was positively correlated with the counts of TCRs that had expanded at PT1.

Germline V CDR1 and CDR2: SGHNT, YYREEE (reference sequence). This CDR3 is built from 15 residues. V trimming: 5 bases; J trimming: 6 bases; junction bases outside the gene matches: 8. Each cDNA molecule in the library carried unique molecular identifiers. TCRdb used MiXCR to reprocess the RACE reads, holding one entry per CDR3 protein. The table includes roughly 120,000 distinct CDR3 sequences, about 12% detected once. Indicated time point: patch test 1, 2 weeks after DPC sensitization. Treatment defined: therapeutic diphenylcyclopropenone sensitization with weekly scalp DPC. In this sample, this clonotype turned up a few times. Its antigen is as yet unknown.

The gene calls are TRBV5-4 and TRBJ2-1, with 10 bases aligning to TRBD1. Sequences were derived from whole blood, sampled in connection with sensitization to the hapten diphenylcyclopropenone (DPC). This receptor was taken from a woman between 50 and 59 years old with alopecia areata. Some clones in this sample may be carry-over from other donors' samples. The CDR3 coding sequence is TGTGCCAGCAGATCCGACAGGGGGCGCTTCAATGAGCAGTTCTTC. It yields the protein CASRSDRGRFNEQFF.